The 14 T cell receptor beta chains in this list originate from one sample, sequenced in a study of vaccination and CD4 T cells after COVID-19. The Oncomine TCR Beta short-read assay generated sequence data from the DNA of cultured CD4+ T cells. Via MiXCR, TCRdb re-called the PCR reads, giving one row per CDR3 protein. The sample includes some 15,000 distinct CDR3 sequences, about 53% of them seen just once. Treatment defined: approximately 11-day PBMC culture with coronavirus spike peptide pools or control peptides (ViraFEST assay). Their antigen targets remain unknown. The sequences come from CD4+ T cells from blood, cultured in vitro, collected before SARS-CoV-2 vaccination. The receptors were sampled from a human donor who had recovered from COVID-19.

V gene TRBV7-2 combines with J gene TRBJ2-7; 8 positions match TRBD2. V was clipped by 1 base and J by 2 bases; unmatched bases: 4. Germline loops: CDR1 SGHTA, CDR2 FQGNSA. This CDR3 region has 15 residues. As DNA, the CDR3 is TGTGCCAGCAGCTTAGTAGCGGGAAGCCCCTACGAGCAGTACTTC. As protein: CASSLVAGSPYEQYF.

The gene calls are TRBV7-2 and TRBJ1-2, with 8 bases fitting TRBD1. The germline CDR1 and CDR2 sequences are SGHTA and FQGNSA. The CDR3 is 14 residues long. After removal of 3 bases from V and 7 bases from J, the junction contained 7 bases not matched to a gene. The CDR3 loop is CASSFEQGAGGYTF. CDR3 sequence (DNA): TGTGCCAGCAGCTTTGAGCAGGGGGCAGGTGGCTACACCTTC.

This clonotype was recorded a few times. CDR3 sequence: CASSGLGTGPWPQHF. CDR3 nucleotide sequence: TGTGCCAGCAGTGGGTTAGGAACAGGGCCTTGGCCCCAGCATTTT. This sequence joins TRBV6-1 and TRBJ1-5; tentative D call: TRBD1 (6 bases). The germline V gene encodes CDR1 MNHNS and CDR2 SASEGT. This CDR3 region has 15 residues. V lost 4 bases, J lost 9 bases, and 19 bases lay in between.

The CDR3 spells CAWSVEGLARNSPLHF. The CDR3, as DNA: TGTGCCTGGAGTGTCGAGGGCCTAGCGCGTAATTCACCCCTCCACTTT. V usage is TRBV30 and J usage is TRBJ1-6; no firm D call. CDR1 and CDR2 from the germline V gene are GTSNPN and SVGIG (reference sequence). V dropped 0 bases and J dropped 6 bases, with 15 bases sitting between them. CDR3 length: 16 amino acids.

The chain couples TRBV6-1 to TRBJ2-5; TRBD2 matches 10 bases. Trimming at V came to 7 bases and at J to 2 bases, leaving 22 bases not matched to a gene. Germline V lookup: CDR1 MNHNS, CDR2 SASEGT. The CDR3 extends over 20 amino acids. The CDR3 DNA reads TGTGCCAGCACCGTGATGCTAGCGGGGGTATCATCGACGAGACAAGAGACCCAGTACTTC. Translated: CASTVMLAGVSSTRQETQYF.

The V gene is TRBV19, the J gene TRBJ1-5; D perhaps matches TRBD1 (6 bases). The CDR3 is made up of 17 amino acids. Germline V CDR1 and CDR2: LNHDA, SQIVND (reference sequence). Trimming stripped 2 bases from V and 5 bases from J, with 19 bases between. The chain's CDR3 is CASSIRGIGGRHQPQHF. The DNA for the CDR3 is TGTGCCAGTAGTATAAGAGGCATCGGGGGGCGTCATCAGCCCCAGCATTTT. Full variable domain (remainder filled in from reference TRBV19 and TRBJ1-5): DGGITQSPKYLFRKEGQNVTLSCEQNLNHDAMYWYRQDPGQGLRLIYYSQIVNDFQKGDIAEGYSVSREKKESFPLTVTSAQKNPTAFYLCASSIRGIGGRHQPQHFGDGTRLSIL.

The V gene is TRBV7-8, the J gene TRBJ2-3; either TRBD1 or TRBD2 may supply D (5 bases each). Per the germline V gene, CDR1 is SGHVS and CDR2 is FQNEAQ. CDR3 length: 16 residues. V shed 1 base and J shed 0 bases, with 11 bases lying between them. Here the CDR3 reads CASSLGSGTSTDTQYF. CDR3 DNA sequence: TGTGCCAGCAGCTTAGGTTCGGGGACGAGCACAGATACGCAGTATTTT.

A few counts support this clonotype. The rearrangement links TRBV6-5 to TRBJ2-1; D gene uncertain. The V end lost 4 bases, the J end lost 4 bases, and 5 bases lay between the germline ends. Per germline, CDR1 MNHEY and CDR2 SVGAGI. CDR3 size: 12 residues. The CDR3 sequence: CASSSTYNEQFF. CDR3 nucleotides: TGTGCCAGCAGTTCAACGTACAATGAGCAGTTCTTC.

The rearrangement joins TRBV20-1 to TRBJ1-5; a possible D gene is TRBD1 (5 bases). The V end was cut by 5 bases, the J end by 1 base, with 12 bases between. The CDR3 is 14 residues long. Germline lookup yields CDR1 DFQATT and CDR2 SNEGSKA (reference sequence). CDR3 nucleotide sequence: TGCAGTGCTGGCCAAGGGGCAAGCAATCAGCCCCAGCATTTT. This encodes CSAGQGASNQPQHF.

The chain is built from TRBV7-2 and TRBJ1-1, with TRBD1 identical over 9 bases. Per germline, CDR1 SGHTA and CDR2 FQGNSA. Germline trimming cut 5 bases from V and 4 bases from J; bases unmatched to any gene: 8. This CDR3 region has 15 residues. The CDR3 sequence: CASSTQGQGGTEAFF. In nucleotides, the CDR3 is TGTGCCAGCAGCACGCAGGGACAGGGAGGCACTGAAGCTTTCTTT.

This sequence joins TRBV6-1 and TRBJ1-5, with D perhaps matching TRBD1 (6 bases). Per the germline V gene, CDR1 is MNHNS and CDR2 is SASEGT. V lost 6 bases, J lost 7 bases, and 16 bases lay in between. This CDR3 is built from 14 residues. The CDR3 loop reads CASSPRQEWQPQHF. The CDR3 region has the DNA TGTGCCAGCAGCCCCAGACAGGAATGGCAGCCCCAGCATTTT.

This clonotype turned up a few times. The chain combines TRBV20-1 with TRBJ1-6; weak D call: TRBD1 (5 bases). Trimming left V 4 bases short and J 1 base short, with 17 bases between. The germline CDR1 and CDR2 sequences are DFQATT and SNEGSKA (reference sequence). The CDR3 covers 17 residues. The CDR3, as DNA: TGCAGTGCTACCACCCCGGGGGAGAGATCCTATAATTCACCCCTCCACTTT. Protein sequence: CSATTPGERSYNSPLHF.

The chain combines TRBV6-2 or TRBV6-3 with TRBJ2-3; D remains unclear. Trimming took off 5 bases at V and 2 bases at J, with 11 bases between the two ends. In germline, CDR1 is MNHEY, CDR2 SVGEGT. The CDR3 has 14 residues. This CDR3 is CASSLNWLTDTQYF. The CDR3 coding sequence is TGTGCCAGCAGTCTAAATTGGCTCACAGATACGCAGTATTTT.

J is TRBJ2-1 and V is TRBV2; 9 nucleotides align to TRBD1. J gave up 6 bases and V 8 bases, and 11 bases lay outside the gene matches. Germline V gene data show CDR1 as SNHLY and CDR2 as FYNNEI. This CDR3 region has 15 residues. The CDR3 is CASQLYRGPRNEQFF. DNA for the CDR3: TGTGCCAGCCAGCTTTACAGGGGGCCCCGCAATGAGCAGTTCTTC.